This TCR beta chain appears in the sequencing data of a study of cytomegalovirus exposure and HLA in healthy donors. The germline V gene has CDR1 LGHNT and CDR2 FRNRAP. This CDR3 contains 13 residues. Trimming at V came to 1 base and at J to 11 bases, leaving 4 bases not matched to a gene. The PCR made use of 60 Vbeta and 13 Jbeta primers. Assay used: immunoSEQ multiplex PCR; TCRdb lists only in-frame clones, some missing. Recorded for this sample: some 150,000 clones. The receptor was derived from a man in his forties in good health and CMV-seronegative. What was sequenced was PBMCs. The J gene is TRBJ2-3, the V gene TRBV12-5, with 9 bases fitting TRBD1. This CDR3 is CASGLGQGEKQYF. The CDR3 DNA reads TGTGCTAGTGGTTTGGGACAGGGGGAGAAGCAGTATTTT.